This paragraph reports one T cell receptor beta chain. This entry comes from a study of blood T cell repertoires in COVID-19. As handled by the study authors: Amplifying reference gene primers gave estimates of nucleated cell counts. Produced via immunoSEQ multiplex PCR; TCRdb's table is partial and in-frame only. V, J and clone size derive from that table, while D and trimming were established from the DNA sequence. This table has about 300,000 clones, about nine tenths appearing once. Germline CDR1 SGHRS, CDR2 YFSETQ. The CDR3 is 16 residues long. J gave up 3 bases and V 2 bases, and 8 bases lay outside the gene matches.

This rearrangement joins TRBV5-1 to TRBJ1-5; 7 nucleotides agree with TRBD1. This clonotype was obtained from a man in his thirties or forties who had recovered from COVID-19. Sequences were obtained from PBMCs or T cells enriched from blood (not recorded which). Here the CDR3 reads CASSFQTTGDNQPQHF. The DNA for the CDR3 is TGCGCCAGCAGCTTCCAGACCACAGGGGACAATCAGCCCCAGCATTTT.